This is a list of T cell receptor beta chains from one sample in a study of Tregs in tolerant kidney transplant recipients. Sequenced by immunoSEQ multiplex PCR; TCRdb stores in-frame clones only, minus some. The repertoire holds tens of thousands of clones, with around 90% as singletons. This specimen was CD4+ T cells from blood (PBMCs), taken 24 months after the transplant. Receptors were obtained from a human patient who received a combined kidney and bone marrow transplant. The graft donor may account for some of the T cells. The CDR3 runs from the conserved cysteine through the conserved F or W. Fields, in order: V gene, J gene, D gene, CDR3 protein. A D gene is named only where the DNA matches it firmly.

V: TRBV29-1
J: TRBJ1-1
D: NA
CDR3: CSVDEGYTEAFF

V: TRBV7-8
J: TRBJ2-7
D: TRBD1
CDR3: CASKGQAAYEQYF

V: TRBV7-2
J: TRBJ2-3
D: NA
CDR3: CASSLIRGAGTQYF

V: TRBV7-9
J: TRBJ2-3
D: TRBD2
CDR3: CASSSRASGSPDTQYF

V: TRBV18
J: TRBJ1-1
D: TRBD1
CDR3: CASSPNRGTKDTEAFF

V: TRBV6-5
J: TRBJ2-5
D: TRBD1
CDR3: CASRPSTGSETQYF

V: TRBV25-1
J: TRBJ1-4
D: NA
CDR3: CASSDHGDTYEKLFF

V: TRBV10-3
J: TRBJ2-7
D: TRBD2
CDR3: CAISDPGLAGSYEQYF

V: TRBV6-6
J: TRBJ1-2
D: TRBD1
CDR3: CASRRDSVYGYTF

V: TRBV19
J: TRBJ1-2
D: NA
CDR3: CASSIGGGVRGYTF

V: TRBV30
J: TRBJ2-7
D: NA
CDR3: CAWSVAGPYEQYF

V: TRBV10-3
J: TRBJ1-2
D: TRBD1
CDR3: CAISESQGQGAYGYTF

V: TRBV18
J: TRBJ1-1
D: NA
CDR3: CASSPRVREGVSEAFF

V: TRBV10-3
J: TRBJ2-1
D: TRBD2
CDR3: CAISGGTSGLNEQFF

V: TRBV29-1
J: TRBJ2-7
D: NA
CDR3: CSVGKEPVVTPYEQYF